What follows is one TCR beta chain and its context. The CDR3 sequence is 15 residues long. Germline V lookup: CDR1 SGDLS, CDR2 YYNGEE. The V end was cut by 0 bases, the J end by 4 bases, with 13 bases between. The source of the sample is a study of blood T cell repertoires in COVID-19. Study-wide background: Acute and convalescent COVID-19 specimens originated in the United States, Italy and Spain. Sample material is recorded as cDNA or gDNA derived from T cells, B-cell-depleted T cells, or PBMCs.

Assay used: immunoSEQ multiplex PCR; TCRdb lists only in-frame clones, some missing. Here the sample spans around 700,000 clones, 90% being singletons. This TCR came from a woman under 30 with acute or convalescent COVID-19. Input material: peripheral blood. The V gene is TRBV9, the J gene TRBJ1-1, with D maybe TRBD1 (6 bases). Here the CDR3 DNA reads TGTGCCAGCAGCGTAGCAGGGGCGGGCAGCACTGAAGCTTTCTTT. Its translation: CASSVAGAGSTEAFF.